This T cell receptor beta chain comes out of a study of shared clonotypes between healthy human individuals. Generated by immunoSEQ multiplex PCR, the TCRdb table keeps only in-frame clones and is missing some. The sample has around 1.9 million clones, about 93% seen once. Naivety among CD8 cells was defined by CD45RO negativity and positive CCR7 selection, thereby excluding terminally differentiated effector memory CD45RA+ cells. The CDR3 is 16 residues long. Per the germline V gene, CDR1 is SQVTM and CDR2 is ANQGSEA. V shed 3 bases, J shed 6 bases, and the junction held 13 bases outside the gene matches.

The chain employs TRBV29-1 and TRBJ2-1; 8 nucleotides agree with TRBD2. Sequenced sample: naive CD8+ T cells from PBMCs. The sequence derives from a man between 18 and 29 years old in good health. Some clones in this sample may be carry-over from other donors' samples. The CDR3 loop reads CSVDYGLRGASNEQFF. In DNA form, the CDR3 reads TGCAGCGTTGACTACGGCCTGCGGGGGGCGAGCAATGAGCAGTTCTTC.